Included here is one T cell receptor beta chain sequence, with context. At the DNA level, this CDR3 is encoded by other sequences in the same sample as well. The V and J ends lost 3 bases and 0 bases, in that order; junction bases with no gene match: 2. CDR3 length equals 15 residues. Germline V lookup: CDR1 SGHTA, CDR2 FQGNSA. Sequencing was performed with immunoSEQ multiplex PCR; in TCRdb, only in-frame clones are kept and a portion is missing. Here the sample spans a few hundred thousand clones, over 75% being singletons. This sample stems from a study of blood T cell repertoires in COVID-19. This receptor was obtained from a woman under 30 who had been exposed to COVID-19. This chain links TRBV7-2 with TRBJ2-3; 8 bases map to TRBD2. Sequencing was performed on PBMCs or T cells enriched from blood (not recorded which). The CDR3 here is CASSFSGGSTDTQYF. DNA for the CDR3: TGTGCCAGCAGCTTCAGCGGGGGTAGCACAGATACGCAGTATTTT.